The 7 T cell receptor beta chains below come from one sample, sequenced in a study of T cells expressing NK-cell markers. TCRdb re-called the 5' RACE reads; one entry per CDR3 protein, DNA not given. The table lists about 380,000 distinct CDR3 sequences. The sequencing sample was made of blood T cells: a sorted CD56 or NKG2C T cell subset, CD4+ or CD8+ T cells, or bulk PBMC T cells (not recorded which). The receptor source for this set is a man aged 18-75 years in good health.

This rearrangement joins TRBV5-1 to TRBJ2-7. Germline CDR1 is SGHRS and CDR2 is YFSETQ. The CDR3 sequence is 15 residues long. This chain's CDR3 is CASSKFVGSPYEQYF.

The CDR3 is CATSREKGTEASYEQYF. The rearrangement links TRBV15 to TRBJ2-7; the TRBD1 assignment by TCRdb is unverifiable without DNA. CDR1 is LNHNV and CDR2 is YYDKDF in the germline V gene (reference sequence). The CDR3 sequence is 17 residues long. Based on the CDR3 plus reference TRBV15 and TRBJ2-7, the full variable domain is DAMVIQNPRYQVTQFGKPVTLSCSQTLNHNVMYWYQQKSSQAPKLLFHYYDKDFNNEADTPDNFQSRRPNTSFCFLDIRSPGLGDTAMYLCATSREKGTEASYEQYFGPGTRLTVT.

This chain connects TRBV27 to TRBJ1-1; TCRdb's D call of TRBD1 is untestable without DNA. Germline values: CDR1 MNHEY, CDR2 SMNVEV (reference sequence). The CDR3 extends over 13 amino acids. The CDR3 is CASRQGAKTEAFF.

The chain uses TRBV27 and TRBJ1-4. Germline-derived CDR1 and CDR2 are MNHEY and SMNVEV (reference sequence). The CDR3 covers 16 residues. The CDR3 spells CASSSHPRGGSEKLFF.

V usage is TRBV7-6 and J usage is TRBJ2-2; the TRBD1 assignment by TCRdb is unverifiable without DNA. The CDR3 spans 14 residues. The germline gives CDR1 SGHVS, CDR2 FNYEAQ. This chain's CDR3 is CASRRWAETGELFF.

This sequence joins TRBV7-8 and TRBJ2-2; TCRdb names TRBD2, which stays unverified in the absence of DNA. The CDR3 is 18 amino acids. The germline CDR1 and CDR2 sequences are SGHVS and FQNEAQ. CDR3 loop: CASSLRTSGAANTGELFF.

This chain uses TRBV7-2 with TRBJ2-1; TCRdb outputs TRBD2, but without DNA this stays unchecked. The germline CDR1 and CDR2 sequences are SGHTA and FQGNSA. This CDR3 comprises 16 residues. The CDR3 sequence is CASSRTSSSSYNEQFF.